These 26 T cell receptor beta chains originate from one sample sequenced in a study of blood T cell repertoires in COVID-19. TCRdb keeps only in-frame clones here, not all; method: immunoSEQ multiplex PCR. The sample has about 180,000 clones; 84% are singletons. Sequencing input: peripheral blood. Source of these receptors: a human donor in a cohort sampled during active COVID-19.

This chain uses TRBV27 with TRBJ1-6; the match to TRBD1 covers 11 bases. Per the germline V gene, CDR1 is MNHEY and CDR2 is SMNVEV (reference sequence). There are 17 residues in the CDR3. Trimming took 5 bases from V and 7 from J; bases not matched to a gene: 10. CDR3 sequence: CASSSPGQGGQNSPLHF. The CDR3 bases are TGTGCCAGCAGTAGTCCGGGACAGGGGGGTCAAAATTCACCCCTCCACTTT.

The V call is TRBV20-1, the J call TRBJ1-1; D is perhaps TRBD1 (6 bases). Germline V gives CDR1 DFQATT, CDR2 SNEGSKA (reference sequence). There are 11 residues in the CDR3. Trimming shortened V by 3 bases and J by 10 bases, and 12 bases separated the two germline ends. For the CDR3, the DNA is TGCAGTGCTAGGGAGACAGGTGGAGCTTTCTTT. Residues: CSARETGGAFF.

This sequence joins TRBV5-5 and TRBJ1-1, with D hard to call. V lost 4 bases to trimming and J lost 0 bases, with 10 bases between them. Germline-derived CDR1 and CDR2 are SGHKS and YYEKEE (reference sequence). The CDR3 sequence is 14 residues long. CDR3 sequence reads: CASSRSGLNTEAFF. As DNA, the CDR3 is TGTGCCAGCAGCCGGTCGGGTTTGAACACTGAAGCTTTCTTT.

The chain carries TRBV9 and TRBJ2-3; 10 bases fit TRBD2. V trimming: 3 bases; J trimming: 6 bases; junction bases outside the gene matches: 7. Germline V gene lookup returns CDR1 SGDLS and CDR2 YYNGEE. The CDR3 has 15 residues. The CDR3 is CASSGPGLASDTQYF. DNA for the CDR3: TGTGCCAGCAGCGGACCGGGACTAGCGAGTGATACGCAGTATTTT.

The chain joins TRBV19 to TRBJ1-1; TRBD1 matches at 10 bases. The CDR3 is made up of 13 amino acids. The V and J ends lost 6 bases and 5 bases, in that order; junction bases with no gene match: 3. Germline V CDR1 and CDR2: LNHDA, SQIVND (reference sequence). For the CDR3, the DNA is TGTGCCAGTAGCAGGGACAGGGGAACTGAAGCTTTCTTT. Its protein is CASSRDRGTEAFF.

The V and J genes are TRBV14 and TRBJ2-7; D is possibly TRBD2 (5 bases). The germline gives CDR1 SGHDN, CDR2 FVKESK. The CDR3 covers 16 residues. V lost 1 base, J lost 6 bases, and 19 bases lay in between. The chain's CDR3 is CASSQVGYDSAGEQYF. The CDR3 DNA follows: TGTGCCAGCAGCCAAGTAGGTTATGATAGCGCGGGCGAGCAGTACTTC.

For this clone: Within the sample, other DNA sequences also encode this same CDR3. The gene calls are TRBV14 and TRBJ1-2; D not certain. V was shortened by 3 bases and J by 0 bases, with 5 bases between the two germline ends. This CDR3 is built from 13 residues. Germline V CDR1 and CDR2: SGHDN, FVKESK. CDR3 protein: CASSQGTNYGYTF. The CDR3 DNA reads TGTGCCAGCAGCCAGGGCACTAACTATGGCTACACCTTC.

The genes are TRBV11-2 and TRBJ2-7; 10 nucleotides agree with TRBD2. From germline, CDR1 is SGHAT and CDR2 FQNNGV. The ends lost 1 base at V and 2 bases at J; junction bases unmatched: 11. The CDR3 contains 18 residues. CDR3 DNA sequence: TGTGCCAGCAGCTTAGTGGCTAGCGGGGGCGTAAGAGCCTACGAGCAGTACTTC. Its translation: CASSLVASGGVRAYEQYF.

This clone occurred once. CDR3 DNA: TGCGCCAGCAGCGATGGACAGCCCTATGGCTACACCTTC. Residues: CASSDGQPYGYTF. This chain uses TRBV10-1 with TRBJ1-2; TRBD1 is a possible D gene (6 bases). Trimming stripped 6 bases from V and 4 bases from J, with 12 bases between. The CDR3 is made up of 13 amino acids. Germline V gives CDR1 WNHNN, CDR2 SYGVQD (reference sequence).

V usage is TRBV5-1 and J usage is TRBJ2-3, with D possibly matching TRBD1 (6 bases). Trimming took off 1 base at V and 2 bases at J, with 11 bases between the two ends. Germline CDR1 reads SGHRS; CDR2 reads YFSETQ. CDR3 size: 15 residues. The CDR3 DNA reads as TGCGCCAGCAGCTTGACTCGGACAGCCACAGATACGCAGTATTTT. Protein sequence: CASSLTRTATDTQYF.

The CDR3 region is CATSRDRAGGSYNEQFF. CDR3 nucleotides: TGTGCCACCAGCAGAGATCGGGCGGGGGGGTCCTACAATGAGCAGTTCTTC. This chain links TRBV15 with TRBJ2-1; 9 nucleotides align to TRBD2. Germline CDR1 reads LNHNV; CDR2 reads YYDKDF (reference sequence). There are 17 residues in the CDR3. With 0 bases clipped from V and 1 base from J, the junction kept 4 bases outside the gene matches.

This clone was detected once. The rearrangement uses TRBV5-8 and TRBJ2-7; D unresolved. V was pared by 2 bases and J by 3 bases, with 12 bases between. The CDR3 spans 14 residues. From germline, CDR1 is SGHTS and CDR2 YDEGEE. CDR3 bases: TGTGCCAGCAGCTTTAGCCCCATTTACTACGAGCAGTACTTC. Translating it yields CASSFSPIYYEQYF.

V usage is TRBV11-2 and J usage is TRBJ1-2; 9 bases line up with TRBD1. CDR1 and CDR2 (germline): SGHAT, FQNNGV. The V gene end was trimmed by 5 bases and the J gene end by 2 bases; junction bases not matched to a gene: 9. The CDR3 runs 16 residues. The CDR3 reads CASSQLNRGLNYGYTF. The CDR3 DNA is TGTGCCAGCAGCCAACTCAACAGGGGGCTAAACTATGGCTACACCTTC.

This rearrangement joins TRBV7-8 to TRBJ1-2; D unresolved. Germline V CDR1 and CDR2: SGHVS, FQNEAQ. This CDR3 spans 14 amino acids. V was clipped by 4 bases and J by 4 bases, with 13 bases between them. This CDR3 reads CASSYSRGSYGYTF. CDR3 nucleotide sequence: TGTGCCAGCAGCTATTCTCGGGGTAGCTATGGCTACACCTTC.

The chain combines TRBV19 with TRBJ2-5; 11 nucleotides line up with TRBD2. CDR3 length: 15 residues. Germline assignment: CDR1 LNHDA and CDR2 SQIVND (reference sequence). J was trimmed by 8 bases and V by 5 bases; bases with no gene match: 10. CDR3 nucleotides: TGTGCCAGTAGTGGGCTAGCGGGGGGCCGGGGTACCCAGTACTTC. This encodes CASSGLAGGRGTQYF.

The gene calls are TRBV24-1 and TRBJ1-4; D may be TRBD1 (6 bases). Trimming left V 9 bases short and J 6 bases short, with 13 bases between. Germline V gene sequence: CDR1 KGHDR, CDR2 SFDVKD. This CDR3 region has 13 residues. The CDR3 protein is CATLGRGDEKLFF. Written as DNA, the CDR3 is TGTGCCACCCTGGGGAGGGGGGATGAAAAACTGTTTTTT.

The rearrangement uses TRBV6-5 and TRBJ1-2, with unresolved D. The CDR3 contains 14 residues. The germline V gene has CDR1 MNHEY and CDR2 SVGAGI. V dropped 8 bases and J dropped 8 bases, with 21 bases sitting between them. Here the CDR3 DNA reads TGTGCCAGCCAGTTACCCCCCGGGGTTAGCGGCTACACCTTC. Amino acids: CASQLPPGVSGYTF.

The chain recombines TRBV7-9 with TRBJ2-7; D is perhaps TRBD1 (5 bases). Deletions cut 5 bases from V and 1 base from J, with 12 bases between. The CDR3 length is 14 residues. CDR1 SEHNR and CDR2 FQNEAQ come from the germline V gene (reference sequence). Here the CDR3 DNA reads TGTGCCAGCAGCCCGTCAGGGATTTCCTACGAGCAGTACTTC. It specifies CASSPSGISYEQYF. Using reference TRBV7-9 and TRBJ2-7 for the parts outside the CDR3, the full variable domain is DTGVSQNPRHKITKRGQNVTFRCDPISEHNRLYWYRQTLGQGPEFLTYFQNEAQLEKSRLLSDRFSAERPKGSFSTLEIQRTEQGDSAMYLCASSPSGISYEQYFGPGTRLTVT.

The gene calls are TRBV11-2 and TRBJ2-1; 8 bases agree with TRBD2. The CDR3 is 14 residues long. Trimming removed 5 bases from V and 3 bases from J; junction bases left unmatched: 3. From germline, CDR1 is SGHAT and CDR2 FQNNGV. CDR3 in amino acids: CASSLSGGYNEQFF. The CDR3 coding sequence is TGTGCCAGCAGCCTAAGCGGGGGCTACAATGAGCAGTTCTTC.

The gene calls are TRBV4-2 and TRBJ1-1, with 9 bases matching TRBD1. Germline CDR1 and CDR2: LGHNA and YNFKEQ. CDR3 length equals 19 residues. V lost 5 bases, J lost 1 base, and 17 bases stayed unmatched. The CDR3 region has the DNA TGTGCCAGCAGCTTATCGGACAGGGGCAGGCGAGGGGCGAACACTGAAGCTTTCTTT. Translated: CASSLSDRGRRGANTEAFF.

The rearrangement uses TRBV11-2 and TRBJ2-7, with 7 bases lining up with TRBD1. Per the germline V gene, CDR1 is SGHAT and CDR2 is FQNNGV. The CDR3 has 15 amino acids. V dropped 3 bases and J dropped 2; count of bases not matched to a gene: 7. This chain's CDR3 is CASSFGQARPYEQYF. The CDR3 DNA sequence: TGTGCCAGCAGCTTCGGACAGGCGAGACCCTACGAGCAGTACTTC.

The chain links TRBV2 to TRBJ2-6, with D possibly being TRBD2 (6 bases). The V gene lost 2 bases and the J gene lost 2 bases, with 19 bases spanning the gap. The CDR3 spans 19 residues. Germline V gene lookup returns CDR1 SNHLY and CDR2 FYNNEI. CDR3 protein: CASSELRLVREAGANVLTF. As DNA, the CDR3 is TGTGCCAGCAGTGAACTACGACTAGTGAGAGAGGCTGGGGCCAACGTCCTGACTTTC.

This chain uses TRBV18 with TRBJ1-1; D possibly corresponds to TRBD1 (5 bases). The ends were cut back, 6 bases at V and 2 bases at J, with 13 bases in the middle. CDR3 length: 14 residues. CDR1 and CDR2 from the germline V gene are KGHSH and LQKENI. The CDR3 region has the DNA TGTGCCAGCTCGGAGCAGGGAACCAACACTGAAGCTTTCTTT. Translation gives CASSEQGTNTEAFF.

The J gene is TRBJ2-5, the V gene TRBV10-3; tentatively, D is TRBD1 (6 bases). The V end was cut by 5 bases, the J end by 4 bases, with 14 bases between. CDR3 length: 14 amino acids. Per germline, CDR1 ENHRY and CDR2 SYGVKD. DNA for the CDR3: TGTGCCATCAGTCCCTTGGGGGCGGGAGAGACCCAGTACTTC. This translates into CAISPLGAGETQYF.

V gene TRBV10-3 combines with J gene TRBJ2-7; TRBD2 matches 8 bases. After removal of 0 bases from V and 2 bases from J, the junction contained 6 bases not matched to a gene. CDR1 ENHRY and CDR2 SYGVKD come from the germline V gene. CDR3 length: 16 amino acids. The CDR3 protein is CAISESAGGGPYEQYF. As DNA, the CDR3 is TGTGCCATCAGTGAGTCGGCCGGGGGGGGCCCCTACGAGCAGTACTTC.

The CDR3 sequence is CASSAPTGRIDEQYF. CDR3 DNA: TGTGCCAGCAGCGCCCCGACAGGGCGAATCGACGAGCAGTACTTC. The V call is TRBV7-6, the J call TRBJ2-7, with 7 bases aligning to TRBD1. After removal of 5 bases from V and 5 bases from J, the junction contained 12 bases not matched to a gene. Germline assignment: CDR1 SGHVS and CDR2 FNYEAQ. CDR3 length: 15 residues.